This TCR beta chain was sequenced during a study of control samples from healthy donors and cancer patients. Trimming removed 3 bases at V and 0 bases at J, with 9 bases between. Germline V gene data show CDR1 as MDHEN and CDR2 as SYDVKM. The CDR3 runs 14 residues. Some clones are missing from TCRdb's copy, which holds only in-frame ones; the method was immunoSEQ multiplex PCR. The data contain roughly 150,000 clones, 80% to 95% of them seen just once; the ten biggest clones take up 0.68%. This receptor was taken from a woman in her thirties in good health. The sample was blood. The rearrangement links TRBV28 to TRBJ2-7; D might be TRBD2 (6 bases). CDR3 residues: CASSLAGSSYEQYF. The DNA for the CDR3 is TGTGCCAGCAGTTTGGCGGGGAGCTCCTACGAGCAGTACTTC.